This T cell receptor beta chain stems from a study of blood T cells in healthy people across ages (dated by TCRdb to the mid-2010s). About the full investigation: In model experiments, template switching captured about one uniquely barcoded TCR beta cDNA molecule for every two T cells. Two additional independent replicas of 1 million unique cDNA reads from the same blood draw were analyzed for two donors (one aged 18 to 30 and one aged 80 or older). Four age groups were formed from the donors: young (average 16 years), middle-aged (less than 40), aged (under 70) and long-lived (around 82). Age-related changes in TCR beta repertoire diversity were measured in the study by deep sequencing normalized with unique cDNA molecular identifiers. To avoid experimental bias, donors of different ages were distributed randomly across sequencing lanes.

A note on this clonotype: Its antigen is currently not known. Base-call qualities are not available, and no considerably larger clone is one nucleotide away.

The germline ends are 12 bases apart after V is trimmed by 2 bases and J by 1 base. The germline V gene (reference sequence) sets CDR1 to SGHKS and CDR2 to YYEKEE. Spanning cysteine to phenylalanine, the CDR3 consists of 15 amino acids. Kept here is only the CDR3 DNA, which spans 45 bases and is read in frame from base 1. Library creation used 5' RACE. The run used an Illumina HiSeq 2500. The second PCR ran for about 6 to 12 cycles and used a J-beta primer mix along with a sample-barcoded 5' primer. Each TCR beta cDNA molecule received a unique molecular identifier from a template-switch 5' adaptor carrying 12 random nucleotides. Each sample yielded at least 2.5 million CDR3-containing paired-end reads. First-strand cDNA synthesis was performed from all RNA using the Mint cDNA synthesis kit, with priming by a TRBC-specific oligonucleotide. After uracil-DNA glycosylase treatment, a first 18-cycle PCR used universal primers M1SS and BC2_uni_R on all cDNA. The study's own analysis went as follows. For normalization, 1 million high-quality reads were randomly selected from each sample, with every read carrying a distinct molecular identifier. Reads with shared molecular identifiers were discarded instead of being binned into consensus sequences. CDR3 identification, clonotype clustering and error correction used MiTCR with a Q25 quality threshold and the strictest error-elimination algorithm. A nonparametric unseen species model with Euler transformation was used to estimate lower-bound total TCR beta diversity. TCRdb took the public reads, trimmed them with fastp at Q25, ran MiXCR for clone calling and kept in-frame beta chains. Each CDR3 protein gets just one entry, which takes the most common genes and DNA from the rows behind it. TCRdb, not the authors, supplied the V and J calls. This sample holds hundreds of thousands of distinct CDR3 sequences; 20% to 25% were observed only once. 3.5% to 4% of the sample comes from the top ten.

The donors were some 39 Caucasian individuals from Russia, aged roughly 6 to 100 years, who were systemically healthy. Each donor gave 8.5 to 10 milliliters of peripheral blood, collected into EDTA-treated Vacutainer tubes. Ficoll-Paque density-gradient centrifugation was used to isolate PBMCs, with at least 6 million per sample. Trizol reagent was used to extract total RNA from the PBMCs, yielding at least 6 micrograms per sample. The percentages of naive CD45RAhigh/CD27high T cells were determined by flow cytometry on a PBMC aliquot from every donor. The investigation overall reported the following: The long-lived group showed more naive CD4+ T cells, fewer expanded clones and increased TCR diversity than the aged group, suggesting age selection. Because profiling used bulk unsorted PBMCs, naive and antigen-experienced compartments could not be compared conclusively. Estimates of total diversity from one million sequenced T cells were regarded as lower bounds and underestimates. Because donor CMV infection status was unknown, age-related changes in expanded clonotypes were potentially confounded. As age increased, observed TCR beta diversity per million T cells dropped in a roughly linear way, and a significant reduction was already evident by age about 40. Observed TCR beta diversity correlated strongly with the percentage of naive T cells measured by flow cytometry.

The chain uses TRBV5-5 and TRBJ1-1, with no D gene named confidently. This clonotype was sampled from a man between 65 and 85 years old in good health. The sample consisted of blood. The nucleotides read TGTGCCAGCAGCTTTATCTCCGCCGGGAACACTGAAGCTTTCTTT. Its protein reads: CASSFISAGNTEAFF.